The clone carrying this T cell receptor (beta chain) came up many times. TCRdb analysed the PCR reads with MiXCR anew, one entry per CDR3 protein. The data show about 510,000 distinct CDR3 sequences, 25% seen once. The CDR3 loop spans 15 amino acids. The germline gives CDR1 SGHVS, CDR2 FQNEAQ. V lost 1 base and J 0 bases, leaving 10 bases between the germline ends. This sample is part of a study of molecular identifiers for immune sequencing clone quantification. As CD8+CD4-CCR7+CD45RA+ cells, naive CD8 T cells were sorted. Specimen: naive CD8+ T cells from blood, with Jurkat cell RNA spiked in. Subset defined: FACS-sorted CD8+CD4-CCR7+CD45RA+ naive T cells. The V and J genes are TRBV7-8 and TRBJ2-7; no definite D call. The TCR was taken from a human donor in good health. Some libraries in this study had Jurkat cell RNA spiked in. The CDR3 protein is CASSLDPSVSYEQYF. The CDR3, as DNA: TGTGCCAGCAGCTTAGACCCGAGCGTCTCCTACGAGCAGTACTTC.